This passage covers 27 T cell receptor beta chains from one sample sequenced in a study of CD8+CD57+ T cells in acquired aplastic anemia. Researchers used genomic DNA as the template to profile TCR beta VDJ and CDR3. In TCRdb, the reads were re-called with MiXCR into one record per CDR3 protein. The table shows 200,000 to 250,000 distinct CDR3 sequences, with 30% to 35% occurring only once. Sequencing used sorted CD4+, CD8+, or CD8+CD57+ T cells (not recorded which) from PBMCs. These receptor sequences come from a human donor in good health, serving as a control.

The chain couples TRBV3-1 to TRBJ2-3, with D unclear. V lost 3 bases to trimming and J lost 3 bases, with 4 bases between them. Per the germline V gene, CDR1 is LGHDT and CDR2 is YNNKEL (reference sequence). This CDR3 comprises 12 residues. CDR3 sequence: CASSQATDTQYF. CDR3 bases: TGTGCCAGCAGCCAGGCGACAGATACGCAGTATTTT.

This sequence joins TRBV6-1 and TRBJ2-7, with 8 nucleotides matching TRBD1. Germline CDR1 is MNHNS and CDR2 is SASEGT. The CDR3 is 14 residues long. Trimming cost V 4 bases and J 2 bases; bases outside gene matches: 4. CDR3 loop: CASSGGQAPYEQYV. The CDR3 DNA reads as TGTGCCAGCAGTGGGGGACAGGCCCCCTACGAGCAGTACGTC.

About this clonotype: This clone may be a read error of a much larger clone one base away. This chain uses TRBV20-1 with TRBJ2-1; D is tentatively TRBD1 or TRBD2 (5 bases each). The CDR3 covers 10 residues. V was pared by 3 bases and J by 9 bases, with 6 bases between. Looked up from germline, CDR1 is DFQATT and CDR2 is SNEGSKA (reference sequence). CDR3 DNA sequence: TGCAGTGCTAGTGGGGGTGAGCAGTTCTTC. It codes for CSASGGEQFF.

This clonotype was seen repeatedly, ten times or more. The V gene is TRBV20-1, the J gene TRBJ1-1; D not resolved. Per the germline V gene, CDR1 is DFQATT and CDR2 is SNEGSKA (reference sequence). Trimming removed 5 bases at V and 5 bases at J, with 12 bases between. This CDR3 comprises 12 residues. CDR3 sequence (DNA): TGCAGTGCTCTGATCCTGGGGACTGAAGCTTTCTTT. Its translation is CSALILGTEAFF.

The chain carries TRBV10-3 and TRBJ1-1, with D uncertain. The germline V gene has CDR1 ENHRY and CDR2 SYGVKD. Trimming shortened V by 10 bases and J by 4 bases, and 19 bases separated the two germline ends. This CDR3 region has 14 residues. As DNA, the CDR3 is TGTGCCACCAAGCGGGAGCGCATGAGCACTGAAGCTTTCTTT. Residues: CATKRERMSTEAFF.

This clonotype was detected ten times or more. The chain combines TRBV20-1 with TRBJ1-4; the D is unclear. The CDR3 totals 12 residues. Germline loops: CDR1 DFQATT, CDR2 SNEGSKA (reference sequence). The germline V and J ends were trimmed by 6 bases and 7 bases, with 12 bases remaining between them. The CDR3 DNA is TGCAGTGCCTCGGACCGGGGTGAAAAACTGTTTTTT. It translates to CSASDRGEKLFF.

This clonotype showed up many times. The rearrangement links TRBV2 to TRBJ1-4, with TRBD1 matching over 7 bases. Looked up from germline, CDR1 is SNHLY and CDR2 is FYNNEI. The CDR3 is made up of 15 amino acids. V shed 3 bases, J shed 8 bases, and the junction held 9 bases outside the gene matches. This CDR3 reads CASSEFQGDLEKLFF. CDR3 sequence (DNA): TGTGCCAGCAGTGAGTTTCAGGGGGATTTGGAAAAACTGTTTTTT. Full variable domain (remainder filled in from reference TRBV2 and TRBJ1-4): EPEVTQTPSHQVTQMGQEVILRCVPISNHLYFYWYRQILGQKVEFLVSFYNNEISEKSEIFDDQFSVERPDGSNFTLKIRSTKLEDSAMYFCASSEFQGDLEKLFFGSGTQLSVL.

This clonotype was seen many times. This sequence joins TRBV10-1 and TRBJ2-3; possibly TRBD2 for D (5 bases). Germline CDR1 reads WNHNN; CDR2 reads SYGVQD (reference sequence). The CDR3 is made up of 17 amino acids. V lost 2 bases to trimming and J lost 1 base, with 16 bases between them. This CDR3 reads CASSEALGPLRTDTQYF. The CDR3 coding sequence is TGCGCCAGCAGTGAGGCACTAGGACCCCTTCGCACAGATACGCAGTATTTT.

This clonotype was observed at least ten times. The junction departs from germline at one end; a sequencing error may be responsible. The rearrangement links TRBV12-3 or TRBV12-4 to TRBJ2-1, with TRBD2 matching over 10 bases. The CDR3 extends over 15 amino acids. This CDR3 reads CASSPGLAAYNEQFF. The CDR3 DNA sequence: TGCGCCAGCTCCCCCGGACTAGCGGCGTACAATGAGCAGTTCTTC.

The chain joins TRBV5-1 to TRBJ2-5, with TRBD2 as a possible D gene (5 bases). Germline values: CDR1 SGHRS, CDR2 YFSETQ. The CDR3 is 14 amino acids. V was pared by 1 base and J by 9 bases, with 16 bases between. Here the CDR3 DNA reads TGCGCCAGCAGCTTGTCCCACCTCCAGGAGGCCCAGTACTTC. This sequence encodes CASSLSHLQEAQYF.

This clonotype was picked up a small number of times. CDR3 sequence (DNA): TGTGCCAGCTCCAACCTACTAACGAGCGAGCAGTACTTC. Translating gives CASSNLLTSEQYF. J is TRBJ2-7 and V is TRBV18; no clear D. Looked up from germline, CDR1 is KGHSH and CDR2 is LQKENI. With 6 bases removed from V and 6 bases from J, the gap between germline ends came to 15 bases. There are 13 residues in the CDR3. Complete variable domain (other parts from reference TRBV18 and TRBJ2-7): NAGVMQNPRHLVRRRGQEARLRCSPMKGHSHVYWYRQLPEEGLKFMVYLQKENIIDESGMPKERFSAEFPKEGPSILRIQQVVRGDSAAYFCASSNLLTSEQYFGPGTRLTVT.

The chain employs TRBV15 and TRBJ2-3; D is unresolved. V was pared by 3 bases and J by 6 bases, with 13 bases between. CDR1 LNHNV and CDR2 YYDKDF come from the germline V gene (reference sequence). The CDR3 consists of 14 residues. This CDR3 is CATSSLVRSDTQYF. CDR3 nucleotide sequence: TGTGCCACCAGCAGCTTAGTCCGATCGGATACGCAGTATTTT.

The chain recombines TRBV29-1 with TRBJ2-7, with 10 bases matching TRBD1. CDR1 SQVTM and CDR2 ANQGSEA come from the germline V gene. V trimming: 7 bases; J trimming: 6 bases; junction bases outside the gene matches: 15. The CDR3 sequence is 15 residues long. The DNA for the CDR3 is TGCAGCGCTATCGCGACAGGGGGCAATGCCGGCGAGCAGTACTTC. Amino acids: CSAIATGGNAGEQYF.

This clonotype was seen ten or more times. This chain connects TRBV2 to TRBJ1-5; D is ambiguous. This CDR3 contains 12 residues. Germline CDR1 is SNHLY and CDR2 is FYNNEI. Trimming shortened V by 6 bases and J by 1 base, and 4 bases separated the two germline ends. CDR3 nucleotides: TGTGCCAGCAGGGGGAGCAATCAGCCCCAGCATTTT. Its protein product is CASRGSNQPQHF.

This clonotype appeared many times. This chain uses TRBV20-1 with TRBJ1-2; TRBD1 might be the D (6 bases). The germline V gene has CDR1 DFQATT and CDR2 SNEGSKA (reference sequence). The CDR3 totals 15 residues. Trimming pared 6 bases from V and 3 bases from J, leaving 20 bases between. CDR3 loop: CSARKGVGVHYGYTF. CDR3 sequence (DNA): TGCAGTGCGAGGAAGGGGGTCGGTGTGCACTATGGCTACACCTTC.

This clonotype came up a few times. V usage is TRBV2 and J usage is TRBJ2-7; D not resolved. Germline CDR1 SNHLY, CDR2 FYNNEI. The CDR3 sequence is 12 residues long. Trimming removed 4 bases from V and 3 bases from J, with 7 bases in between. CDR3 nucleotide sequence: TGTGCCAGCAGTGGGACGGACTACGAGCAGTACTTC. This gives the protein CASSGTDYEQYF.

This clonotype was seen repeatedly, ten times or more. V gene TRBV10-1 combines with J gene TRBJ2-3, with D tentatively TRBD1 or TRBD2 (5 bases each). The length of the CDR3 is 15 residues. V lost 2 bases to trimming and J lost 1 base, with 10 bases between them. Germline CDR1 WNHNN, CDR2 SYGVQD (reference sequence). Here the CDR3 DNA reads TGCGCCAGCAGTGAGCAACAGGAGGGCACAGATACGCAGTATTTT. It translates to CASSEQQEGTDTQYF.

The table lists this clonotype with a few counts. The DNA of the CDR3 is TGTGCCAGCAGCTTTCCCCCCTATACGGGACCCAATGAGCAGTTCTTC. Amino acids: CASSFPPYTGPNEQFF. The V and J genes are TRBV7-8 and TRBJ2-1, with D possibly called TRBD1 or TRBD2 (5 bases each). This CDR3 has 16 amino acids. Germline CDR1 SGHVS, CDR2 FQNEAQ. The ends were cut back, 3 bases at V and 6 bases at J, with 18 bases in the middle.

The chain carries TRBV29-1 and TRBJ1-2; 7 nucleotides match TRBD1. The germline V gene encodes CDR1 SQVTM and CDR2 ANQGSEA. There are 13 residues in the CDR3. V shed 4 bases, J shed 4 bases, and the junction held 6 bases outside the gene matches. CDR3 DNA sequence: TGCAGCGTTGTCCGGGACAGCACCTATGGCTACACCTTC. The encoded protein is CSVVRDSTYGYTF.

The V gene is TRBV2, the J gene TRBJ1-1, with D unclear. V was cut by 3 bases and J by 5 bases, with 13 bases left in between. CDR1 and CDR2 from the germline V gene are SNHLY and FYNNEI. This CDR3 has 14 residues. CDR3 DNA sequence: TGTGCCAGCAGTGACCTTGCGGCTGATACTGAAGCTTTCTTT. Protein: CASSDLAADTEAFF.

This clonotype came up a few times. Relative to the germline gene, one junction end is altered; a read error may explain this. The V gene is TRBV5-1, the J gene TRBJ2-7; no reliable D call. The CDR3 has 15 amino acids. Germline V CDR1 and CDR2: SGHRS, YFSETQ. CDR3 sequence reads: CARSLSWSGPNEQYF. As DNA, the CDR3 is TGCGCCCGCAGCTTATCGTGGTCGGGTCCCAACGAGCAGTACTTC.

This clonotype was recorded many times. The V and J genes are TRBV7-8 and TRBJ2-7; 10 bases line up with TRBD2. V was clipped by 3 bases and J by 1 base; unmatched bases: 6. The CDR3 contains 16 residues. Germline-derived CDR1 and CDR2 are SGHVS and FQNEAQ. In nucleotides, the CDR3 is TGTGCCAGCAGCTTGAAGGGACTAGCGAATTCCTACGAGCAGTACTTC. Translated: CASSLKGLANSYEQYF.

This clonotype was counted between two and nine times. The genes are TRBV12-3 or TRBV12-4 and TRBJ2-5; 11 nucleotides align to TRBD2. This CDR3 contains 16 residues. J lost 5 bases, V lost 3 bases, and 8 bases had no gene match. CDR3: CASSLGNSGRGETQYF. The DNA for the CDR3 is TGTGCCAGCAGTTTGGGGAATAGCGGGAGGGGCGAGACCCAGTACTTC.

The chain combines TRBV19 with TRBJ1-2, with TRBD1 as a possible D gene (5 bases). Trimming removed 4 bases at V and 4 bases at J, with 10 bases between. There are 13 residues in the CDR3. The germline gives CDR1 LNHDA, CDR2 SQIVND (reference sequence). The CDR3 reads CASSKTATYGYTF. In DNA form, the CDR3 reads TGTGCCAGTAGTAAGACAGCCACCTATGGCTACACCTTC.

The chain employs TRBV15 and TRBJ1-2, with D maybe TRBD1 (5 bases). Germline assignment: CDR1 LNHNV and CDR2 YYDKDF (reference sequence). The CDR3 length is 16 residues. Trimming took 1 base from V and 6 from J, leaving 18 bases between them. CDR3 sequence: CATSRASAGGEDGYTF. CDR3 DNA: TGTGCCACCAGCAGAGCCTCCGCCGGGGGAGAGGATGGCTACACCTTC.

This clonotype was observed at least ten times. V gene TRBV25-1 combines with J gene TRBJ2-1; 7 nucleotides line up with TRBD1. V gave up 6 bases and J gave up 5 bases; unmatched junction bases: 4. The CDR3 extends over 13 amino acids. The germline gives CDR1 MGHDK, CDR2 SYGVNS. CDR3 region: CASSRDRNNEQFF. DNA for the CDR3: TGTGCCAGCAGCCGGGACAGAAACAATGAGCAGTTCTTC.

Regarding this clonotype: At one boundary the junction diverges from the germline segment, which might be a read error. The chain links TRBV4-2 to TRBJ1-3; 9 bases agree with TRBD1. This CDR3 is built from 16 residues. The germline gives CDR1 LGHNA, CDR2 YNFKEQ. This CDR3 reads CASSPGGGQGLNTIYF. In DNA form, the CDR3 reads TGTGCCAGCAGCCCCGGCGGGGGACAGGGTTTGAACACCATATACTTT.